This TCR beta chain was retrieved from a study of blood T cell repertoires in COVID-19. This clone was recorded once. TCRdb's copy holds only in-frame clones and misses some; the assay was immunoSEQ multiplex PCR. The sample contains some 400,000 clones, 90% to 95% of which appear only once. After removal of 5 bases from V and 3 bases from J, the junction contained 7 bases not matched to a gene. The CDR3 covers 15 residues. CDR1 and CDR2 from the germline V gene are MDHEN and SYDVKM. Sequencing used PBMCs or T cells enriched from blood (not recorded which). The V and J genes are TRBV28 and TRBJ1-2; 9 nucleotides agree with TRBD1. This receptor was taken from a woman between 40 and 55 years old who had been exposed to COVID-19. CDR3 protein: CASSIPGQGDYGYTF. The CDR3 nucleotides read TGTGCCAGCAGTATACCGGGACAGGGTGACTATGGCTACACCTTC.